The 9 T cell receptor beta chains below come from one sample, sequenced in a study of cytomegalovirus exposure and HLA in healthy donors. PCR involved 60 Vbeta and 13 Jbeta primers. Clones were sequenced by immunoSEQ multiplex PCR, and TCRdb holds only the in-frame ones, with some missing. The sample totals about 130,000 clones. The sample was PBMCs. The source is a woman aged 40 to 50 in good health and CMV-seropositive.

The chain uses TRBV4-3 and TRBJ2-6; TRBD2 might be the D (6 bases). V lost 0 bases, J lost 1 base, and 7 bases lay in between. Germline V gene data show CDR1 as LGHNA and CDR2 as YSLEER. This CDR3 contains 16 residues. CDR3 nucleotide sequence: TGCGCCAGCAGCCAAGAGGGGACTTCTGGGGCCAACGTCCTGACTTTC. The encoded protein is CASSQEGTSGANVLTF.

The CDR3, as DNA: TGTGCCAGCACCCCTGGGGCGGGAGAGGGCCCTGGGGCCAACGTCCTGACTTTC. It encodes CASTPGAGEGPGANVLTF. The chain has TRBV28 and TRBJ2-6; 7 bases are shared with TRBD2. After removal of 7 bases from V and 2 bases from J, the junction contained 14 bases not matched to a gene. The CDR3 sequence is 18 residues long. Germline V gene data show CDR1 as MDHEN and CDR2 as SYDVKM.

CDR3 region: CASSLGLARNQPQHF. In DNA, the CDR3 is TGTGCCAGCAGCTTAGGACTTGCAAGGAATCAGCCCCAGCATTTT. The genes are TRBV7-9 and TRBJ1-5; D uncertain. The CDR3 extends over 15 amino acids. The V gene lost 1 base and the J gene lost 4 bases, with 11 bases spanning the gap. The germline gives CDR1 SEHNR, CDR2 FQNEAQ (reference sequence).

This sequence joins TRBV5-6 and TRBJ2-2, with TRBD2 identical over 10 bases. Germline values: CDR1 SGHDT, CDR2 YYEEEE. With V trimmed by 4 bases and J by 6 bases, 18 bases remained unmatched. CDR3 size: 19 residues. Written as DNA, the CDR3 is TGTGCCAGCAGCCTACCCGGGGCTAGCGGGGGAATGTACTCCGGGGAGCTGTTTTTT. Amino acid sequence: CASSLPGASGGMYSGELFF.

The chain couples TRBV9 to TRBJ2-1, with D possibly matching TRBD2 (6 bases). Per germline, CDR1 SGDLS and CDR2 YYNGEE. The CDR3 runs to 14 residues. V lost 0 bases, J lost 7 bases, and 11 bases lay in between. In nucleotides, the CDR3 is TGTGCCAGCAGCGTAGGGGAGGAGAGAAATGAGCAGTTCTTC. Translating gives CASSVGEERNEQFF.

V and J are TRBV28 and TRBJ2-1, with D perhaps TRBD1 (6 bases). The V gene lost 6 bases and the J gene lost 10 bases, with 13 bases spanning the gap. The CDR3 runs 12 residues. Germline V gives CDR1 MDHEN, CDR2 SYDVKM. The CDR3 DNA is TGTGCCAGCAGCTCACAGGGCGGGGAGCAGTTCTTC. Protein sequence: CASSSQGGEQFF.

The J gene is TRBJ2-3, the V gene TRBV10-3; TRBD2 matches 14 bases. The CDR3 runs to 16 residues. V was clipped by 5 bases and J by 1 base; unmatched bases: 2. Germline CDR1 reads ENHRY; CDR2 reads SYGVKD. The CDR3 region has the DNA TGTGCCATCAGTTGGGGACTAGCGGGAGGCACAGATACGCAGTATTTT. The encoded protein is CAISWGLAGGTDTQYF.

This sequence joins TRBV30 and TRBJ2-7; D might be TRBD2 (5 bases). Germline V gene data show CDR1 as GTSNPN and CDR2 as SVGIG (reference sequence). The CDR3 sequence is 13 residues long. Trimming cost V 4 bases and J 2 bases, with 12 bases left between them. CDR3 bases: TGTGCCTGGACTCCGGGAACCCCCTACGAGCAGTACTTC. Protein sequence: CAWTPGTPYEQYF.

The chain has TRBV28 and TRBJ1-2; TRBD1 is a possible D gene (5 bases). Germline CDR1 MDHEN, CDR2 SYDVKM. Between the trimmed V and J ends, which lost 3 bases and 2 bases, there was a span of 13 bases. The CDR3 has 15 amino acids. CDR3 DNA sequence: TGTGCCAGCAGTTTTAGGGGTCGCACCAACTATGGCTACACCTTC. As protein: CASSFRGRTNYGYTF.